A single sample gave rise to the 27 T cell receptor beta chains below, sequenced in a study of CD8 T cells in ankylosing spondylitis. TCRdb ran MiXCR on the 5' RACE reads and lists one entry per CDR3 protein. The sample shows some 240,000 distinct CDR3 sequences, less than 10% of them seen only once. The sample was blood, either unsorted or a sorted T cell fraction (not recorded which). The receptors stem from a male donor with ankylosing spondylitis or in good health (not recorded which).

This clonotype was counted ten times or more. The chain uses TRBV7-6 and TRBJ1-1, with a possible D match to TRBD1 (6 bases). The CDR3 is made up of 14 amino acids. The germline CDR1 and CDR2 sequences are SGHVS and FNYEAQ. V was clipped by 5 bases and J by 3 bases, with 13 bases between them. CDR3 coding DNA: TGTGCCAGCAGCGATCGAACAGGGTACACTGAAGCTTTCTTT. Translating gives CASSDRTGYTEAFF.

Many counts were recorded for this clonotype. The chain has TRBV20-1 and TRBJ2-1; 10 bases are a match to TRBD2. The J segment lost 12 bases and the V segment lost 1 base, leaving 6 bases of the junction unmatched. Germline CDR1 DFQATT, CDR2 SNEGSKA (reference sequence). This CDR3 comprises 13 residues. The CDR3 here is CSARASGSYRQFF. CDR3 in DNA: TGCAGTGCTAGAGCTAGCGGGAGTTACCGGCAGTTCTTC.

This clonotype was detected many times. This chain uses TRBV10-3 with TRBJ1-5; no definite D call. The CDR3 is 14 residues long. Germline V gives CDR1 ENHRY, CDR2 SYGVKD. V was shortened by 2 bases and J by 4 bases, with 9 bases between the two germline ends. The CDR3 DNA is TGTGCCATCAGTGAGAACGTGTTTAATCAGCCCCAGCATTTT. Residues: CAISENVFNQPQHF.

The table lists this clonotype with many counts. The chain has TRBV20-1 and TRBJ1-5; TRBD1 matches 8 bases. With V trimmed by 5 bases and J by 5 bases, 5 bases remained unmatched. This CDR3 has 13 amino acids. Germline V gives CDR1 DFQATT, CDR2 SNEGSKA (reference sequence). CDR3 nucleotides: TGCAGTGCTGGGACAGGTGGGGATCAGCCCCAGCATTTT. This codes for CSAGTGGDQPQHF.

Many counts were recorded for this clonotype. The rearrangement links TRBV12-3 or TRBV12-4 to TRBJ2-5; 11 bases match TRBD2. V gave up 0 bases and J gave up 4 bases; unmatched junction bases: 4. The CDR3 runs 16 residues. CDR3 loop: CASSLAVGLAGETQYF. DNA for the CDR3: TGTGCCAGCAGTTTAGCCGTTGGACTAGCGGGAGAGACCCAGTACTTC.

This clonotype was recorded at least ten times. The J gene is TRBJ2-1, the V gene TRBV20-1; 8 bases map to TRBD2. The CDR3 consists of 14 residues. Germline V gene data show CDR1 as DFQATT and CDR2 as SNEGSKA (reference sequence). Trimming removed 4 bases from V and 4 bases from J; junction bases left unmatched: 6. The CDR3 coding sequence is TGCAGTGCTAAAGGACTAGCAGGATACAATGAGCAGTTCTTC. Amino acids: CSAKGLAGYNEQFF.

In its sample, this clonotype was seen a few times. The V call is TRBV7-2, the J call TRBJ2-5, with D possibly being TRBD1 (5 bases). There are 13 residues in the CDR3. The germline CDR1 and CDR2 sequences are SGHTA and FQGNSA. V gave up 1 base and J gave up 7 bases, with 10 bases separating them. CDR3 protein: CASSLGGLLTQYF. DNA of the CDR3: TGTGCCAGCAGCTTAGGGGGCCTCCTGACCCAGTACTTC.

This clonotype came up many times. The rearrangement joins TRBV20-1 to TRBJ2-5, with D possibly TRBD2 on 6 matching bases. The CDR3 is made up of 13 amino acids. Germline CDR1 is DFQATT and CDR2 is SNEGSKA (reference sequence). With 5 bases removed from V and 4 bases from J, the gap between germline ends came to 14 bases. The CDR3 loop is CSAHTAGTETQYF. Here the CDR3 DNA reads TGCAGTGCTCATACGGCGGGGACAGAGACCCAGTACTTC.

The chain joins TRBV3-1 to TRBJ1-3; D call uncertain. The CDR3 is 15 residues long. Per the germline V gene, CDR1 is LGHDT and CDR2 is YNNKEL (reference sequence). V lost 10 bases, J lost 7 bases, and 23 bases lay in between. DNA of the CDR3: TGTGCCATCTGCTATGTCAGGCAGAATCGGAACACCATATATTTT. This translates into CAICYVRQNRNTIYF.

This clonotype was detected many times. The chain joins TRBV10-3 to TRBJ2-3, with no clear D. CDR1 and CDR2 (germline): ENHRY, SYGVKD. This CDR3 has 15 residues. Trimming left V 0 bases short and J 0 bases short, with 7 bases between. The CDR3 region has the DNA TGTGCCATCAGTGAGTCGGGCGGTAGCACAGATACGCAGTATTTT. This sequence encodes CAISESGGSTDTQYF.

V is TRBV7-6 and J is TRBJ1-6; D is unresolved. This CDR3 region has 16 residues. The V end was cut by 1 base, the J end by 10 bases, with 17 bases between. Germline values: CDR1 SGHVS, CDR2 FNYEAQ. For the CDR3, the DNA is TGTGCCAGCAGCTTAGGGGGTATCGGCGTCGAGTCACCCCTCCACTTT. Translated, it gives CASSLGGIGVESPLHF.

This chain joins TRBV5-1 and TRBJ1-1; possible D gene TRBD1, 5 bases. Per germline, CDR1 SGHRS and CDR2 YFSETQ. Trimming left V 4 bases short and J 1 base short, with 14 bases between. This CDR3 is built from 15 residues. CDR3 sequence (DNA): TGCGCCAGCAGCCCATCCCGACAGACGAACACTGAAGCTTTCTTT. It translates to CASSPSRQTNTEAFF.

The chain recombines TRBV20-1 with TRBJ2-1; D tentatively fits TRBD1 or TRBD2 (6 bases each). The CDR3 is 17 amino acids. V gave up 0 bases and J gave up 4 bases, with 19 bases separating them. Germline V CDR1 and CDR2: DFQATT, SNEGSKA (reference sequence). CDR3 coding DNA: TGCAGTGCTAGAGAAGGAGGGGGACTCCTCATTTACAATGAGCAGTTCTTC. This gives the protein CSAREGGGLLIYNEQFF.

This clonotype was seen ten or more times. This chain joins TRBV5-1 and TRBJ2-7; possibly TRBD2 for D (6 bases). Trimming left V 5 bases short and J 4 bases short, with 10 bases between. CDR1 SGHRS and CDR2 YFSETQ come from the germline V gene. The CDR3 has 12 amino acids. The CDR3 DNA follows: TGCGCCAGCAGGGCGGGAAGATACGAGCAGTACTTC. Translation: CASRAGRYEQYF.

Ten or more counts support this clonotype. The chain has TRBV5-1 and TRBJ2-6; 7 bases match TRBD1. CDR3 size: 16 residues. V dropped 2 bases and J dropped 4; count of bases not matched to a gene: 6. Germline V CDR1 and CDR2: SGHRS, YFSETQ. For the CDR3, the DNA is TGCGCCAGCAGCTTCGAGAGGGGGCTAGGGGCCAACGTCCTGACTTTC. Translating it yields CASSFERGLGANVLTF.

Ten or more counts support this clonotype. The V gene is TRBV11-2, the J gene TRBJ2-1; TRBD2 agrees at 11 bases. Trimming at V came to 7 bases and at J to 0 bases, leaving 8 bases not matched to a gene. Looked up from germline, CDR1 is SGHAT and CDR2 is FQNNGV. The CDR3 spans 17 residues. The CDR3 DNA reads TGTGCCAGCACTGGGCTAGCGGGGGGAAACTCCTACAATGAGCAGTTCTTC. It translates to CASTGLAGGNSYNEQFF.

This clonotype was recorded at least ten times. This chain uses TRBV12-3 or TRBV12-4 with TRBJ1-2; no firm D call. The CDR3 runs to 13 residues. Trimming left V 8 bases short and J 7 bases short, with 17 bases between. The CDR3 bases are TGTGCCAGCGTTCCCACGGGGAATAGTGGCTACACCTTC. Its translation is CASVPTGNSGYTF.

This clonotype has at least ten counts. The V call is TRBV5-1, the J call TRBJ2-3; 13 bases align to TRBD2. Germline V gives CDR1 SGHRS, CDR2 YFSETQ. There are 17 residues in the CDR3. After removal of 5 bases from V and 5 bases from J, the junction contained 11 bases not matched to a gene. CDR3 in DNA: TGCGCCAGCAGATCGGGCCAGACTAGCGGGAGGAAAGATACGCAGTATTTT. Encoded protein: CASRSGQTSGRKDTQYF.

The sample holds many counts of this clonotype. V gene TRBV27 combines with J gene TRBJ1-1; no clear D. Trimming took off 6 bases at V and 2 bases at J, with 10 bases between the two ends. CDR1 MNHEY and CDR2 SMNVEV come from the germline V gene (reference sequence). The CDR3 has 13 residues. The CDR3 spells CASSPNRNTEAFF. The CDR3 DNA reads as TGTGCCAGCAGCCCTAACAGAAACACTGAAGCTTTCTTT.

This clonotype was detected many times. The chain is built from TRBV7-2 and TRBJ2-5, with D hard to call. This CDR3 region has 13 residues. Germline CDR1 reads SGHTA; CDR2 reads FQGNSA. The germline V and J ends were trimmed by 1 base and 5 bases, with 8 bases remaining between them. DNA of the CDR3: TGTGCCAGCAGCTTAGGGGGTCCTGAGACCCAGTACTTC. Amino acids: CASSLGGPETQYF.

This clonotype has only a few counts. V gene TRBV4-1 combines with J gene TRBJ2-1, with D perhaps given as TRBD1 or TRBD2 (5 bases each). Germline CDR1 reads MGHRA; CDR2 reads YSYEKL. This CDR3 contains 12 residues. V shed 4 bases and J shed 8 bases, with 9 bases lying between them. CDR3 DNA: TGCGCCAGCAGCCCGGGACCCTATGAGCAGTTCTTC. Translating gives CASSPGPYEQFF.

This clonotype was seen only a few times. The V and J genes are TRBV5-1 and TRBJ1-1; 8 nucleotides line up with TRBD1. This CDR3 has 15 amino acids. With V trimmed by 4 bases and J by 5 bases, 10 bases remained unmatched. In germline, CDR1 is SGHRS, CDR2 YFSETQ. CDR3: CASSPQNRGGTEAFF. The CDR3 region has the DNA TGCGCCAGCAGCCCCCAAAACAGGGGGGGGACTGAAGCTTTCTTT.

This clonotype was observed at least ten times. The V gene is TRBV7-8, the J gene TRBJ2-7; D uncertain. With 2 bases removed from V and 0 bases from J, the gap between germline ends came to 11 bases. The CDR3 is 15 amino acids. Germline CDR1 is SGHVS and CDR2 is FQNEAQ. The CDR3 DNA reads TGTGCCAGCAGCTTATTCCAGCAGGCCTCCTACGAGCAGTACTTC. Its translation is CASSLFQQASYEQYF.

This clonotype was seen repeatedly, ten times or more. The genes are TRBV29-1 and TRBJ1-2; 9 bases agree with TRBD1. CDR3 length: 12 residues. Germline CDR1 SQVTM, CDR2 ANQGSEA. The junction had 2 bases not matched to a gene; V was cut back by 3 bases and J by 6 bases. In DNA form, the CDR3 reads TGCAGCGTTGAGGGGACAGGGCATGGCTACACCTTC. Translating it yields CSVEGTGHGYTF.

This clonotype was detected many times. V usage is TRBV12-3 or TRBV12-4 and J usage is TRBJ2-4; D call uncertain. CDR3 length equals 14 residues. V was clipped by 8 bases and J by 0 bases, with 11 bases between them. For the CDR3, the DNA is TGTGCCAGCTCTTCCAACTTAGCCAAAAACATTCAGTACTTC. This codes for CASSSNLAKNIQYF.

This clonotype was detected many times. The chain combines TRBV7-3 with TRBJ2-3, with D perhaps matching TRBD1 (5 bases). V lost 5 bases, J lost 3 bases, and 18 bases lay in between. The CDR3 is 16 amino acids. Per germline, CDR1 SGHTA and CDR2 FQGTGA. The CDR3 DNA reads as TGTGCCAGCAGCCCGCAGGGCCTGCTCAGGACAGATACGCAGTATTTT. Translated, it gives CASSPQGLLRTDTQYF. Looking up the rest from reference TRBV7-3 and TRBJ2-3 gives the full variable domain: GAGVSQTPSNKVTEKGKYVELRCDPISGHTALYWYRQSLGQGPEFLIYFQGTGAADDSGLPNDRFFAVRPEGSVSTLKIQRTERGDSAVYLCASSPQGLLRTDTQYFGPGTRLTVL.

This clonotype was found many times. J is TRBJ2-1 and V is TRBV20-1, with 7 bases lining up with TRBD2. CDR3 size: 13 residues. The germline V gene has CDR1 DFQATT and CDR2 SNEGSKA (reference sequence). V trimming: 3 bases; J trimming: 5 bases; junction bases outside the gene matches: 4. The CDR3 here is CSASSSGDNEQFF. The CDR3 DNA is TGCAGTGCTAGTTCTAGCGGAGACAATGAGCAGTTCTTC.